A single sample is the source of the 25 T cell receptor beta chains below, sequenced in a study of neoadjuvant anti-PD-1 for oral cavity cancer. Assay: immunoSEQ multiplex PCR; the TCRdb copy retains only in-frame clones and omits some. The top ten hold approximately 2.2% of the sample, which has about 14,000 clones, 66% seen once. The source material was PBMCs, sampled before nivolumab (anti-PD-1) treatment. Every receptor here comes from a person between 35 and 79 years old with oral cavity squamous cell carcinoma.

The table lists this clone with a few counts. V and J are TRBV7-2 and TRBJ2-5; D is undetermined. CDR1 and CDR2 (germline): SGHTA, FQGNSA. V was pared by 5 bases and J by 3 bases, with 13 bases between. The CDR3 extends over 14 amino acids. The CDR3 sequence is CASSVLWKEETQYF. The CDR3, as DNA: TGTGCCAGCAGCGTTTTGTGGAAGGAAGAGACCCAGTACTTC.

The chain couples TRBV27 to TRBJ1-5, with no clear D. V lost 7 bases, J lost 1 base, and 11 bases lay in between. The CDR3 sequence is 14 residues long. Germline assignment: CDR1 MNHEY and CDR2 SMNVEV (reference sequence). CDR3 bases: TGTGCCAGCAAGACCGACATAAGCAATCAGCCCCAGCATTTT. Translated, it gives CASKTDISNQPQHF.

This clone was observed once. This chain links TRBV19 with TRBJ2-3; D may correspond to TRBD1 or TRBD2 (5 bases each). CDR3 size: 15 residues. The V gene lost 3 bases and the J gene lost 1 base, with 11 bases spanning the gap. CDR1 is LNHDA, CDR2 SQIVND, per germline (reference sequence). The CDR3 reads CASSMAGTRTDTQYF. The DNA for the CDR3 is TGTGCCAGTAGTATGGCCGGGACCCGCACAGATACGCAGTATTTT.

Here the CDR3 DNA reads TGTGCCACCAGCAAAGAAGGGGACAGGGTCTATGGCTACACCTTC. This sequence encodes CATSKEGDRVYGYTF. V is TRBV15 and J is TRBJ1-2, with 9 nucleotides matching TRBD1. The trim removed 4 bases at V and 4 bases at J, leaving 7 bases unmatched. Germline lookup yields CDR1 LNHNV and CDR2 YYDKDF (reference sequence). The CDR3 spans 15 residues.

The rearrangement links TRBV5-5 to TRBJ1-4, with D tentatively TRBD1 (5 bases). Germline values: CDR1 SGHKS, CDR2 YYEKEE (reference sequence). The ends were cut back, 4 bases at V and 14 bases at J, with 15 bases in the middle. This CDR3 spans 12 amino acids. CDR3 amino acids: CASSTPGRGLFF. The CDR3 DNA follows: TGTGCCAGCAGCACCCCGGGACGAGGGCTGTTTTTT.

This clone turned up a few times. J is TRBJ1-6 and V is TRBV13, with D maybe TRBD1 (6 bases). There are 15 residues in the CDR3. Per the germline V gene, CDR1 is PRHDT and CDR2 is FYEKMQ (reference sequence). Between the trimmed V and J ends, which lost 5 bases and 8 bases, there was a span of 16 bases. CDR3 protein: CASSPGVGPDSPLHF. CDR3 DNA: TGTGCCAGCAGCCCAGGGGTGGGGCCGGATTCACCCCTCCACTTT.

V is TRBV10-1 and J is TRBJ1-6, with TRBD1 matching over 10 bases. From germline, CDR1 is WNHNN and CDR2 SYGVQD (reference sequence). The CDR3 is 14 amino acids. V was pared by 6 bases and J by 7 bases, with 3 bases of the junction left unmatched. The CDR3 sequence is CASSAGQGNSPLHF. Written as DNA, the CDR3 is TGCGCCAGCAGCGCGGGACAGGGGAATTCACCCCTCCACTTT.

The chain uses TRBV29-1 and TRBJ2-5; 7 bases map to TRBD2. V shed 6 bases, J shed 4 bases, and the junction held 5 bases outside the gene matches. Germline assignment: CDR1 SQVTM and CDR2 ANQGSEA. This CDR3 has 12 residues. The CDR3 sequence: CSVGLVGETQYF. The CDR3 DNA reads TGCAGCGTCGGACTAGTGGGAGAGACCCAGTACTTC.

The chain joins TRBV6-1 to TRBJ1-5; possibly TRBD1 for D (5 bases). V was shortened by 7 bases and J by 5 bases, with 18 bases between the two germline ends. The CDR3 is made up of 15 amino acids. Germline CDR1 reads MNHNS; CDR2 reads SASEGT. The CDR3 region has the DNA TGTGCCAGCAACCCGGCTTCGGGGGGTTATCAGCCCCAGCATTTT. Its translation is CASNPASGGYQPQHF.

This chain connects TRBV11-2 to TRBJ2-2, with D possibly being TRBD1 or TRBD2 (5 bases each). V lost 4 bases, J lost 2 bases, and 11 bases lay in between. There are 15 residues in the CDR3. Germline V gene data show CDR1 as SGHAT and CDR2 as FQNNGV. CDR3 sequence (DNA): TGTGCCAGCAGCTGGGGGACGGGAAACACCGGGGAGCTGTTTTTT. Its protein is CASSWGTGNTGELFF.

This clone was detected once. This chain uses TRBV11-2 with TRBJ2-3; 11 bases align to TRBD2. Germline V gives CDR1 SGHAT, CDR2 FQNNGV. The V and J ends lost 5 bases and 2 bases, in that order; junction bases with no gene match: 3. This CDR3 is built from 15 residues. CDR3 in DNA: TGTGCCAGCAGCCTTAGCGGGGGGGACACAGATACGCAGTATTTT. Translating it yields CASSLSGGDTDTQYF.

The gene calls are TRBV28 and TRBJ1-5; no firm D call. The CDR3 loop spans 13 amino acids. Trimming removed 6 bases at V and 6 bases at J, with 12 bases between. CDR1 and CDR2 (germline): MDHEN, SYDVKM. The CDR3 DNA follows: TGTGCCAGCAGCTTAGAGGGTACTCAGCCCCAGCATTTT. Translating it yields CASSLEGTQPQHF.

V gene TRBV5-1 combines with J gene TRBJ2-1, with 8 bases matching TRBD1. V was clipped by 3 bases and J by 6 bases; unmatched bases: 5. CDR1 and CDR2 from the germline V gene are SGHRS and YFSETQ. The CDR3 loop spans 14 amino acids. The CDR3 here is CASSSNRGANEQFF. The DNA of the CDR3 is TGCGCCAGCAGCTCAAACAGGGGGGCCAATGAGCAGTTCTTC.

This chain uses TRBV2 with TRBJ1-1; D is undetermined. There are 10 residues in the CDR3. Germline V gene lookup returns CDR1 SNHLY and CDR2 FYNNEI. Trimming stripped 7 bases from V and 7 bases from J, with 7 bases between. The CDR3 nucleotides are TGTGCCAGCATGTGGGGTGAAGCTTTCTTT. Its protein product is CASMWGEAFF. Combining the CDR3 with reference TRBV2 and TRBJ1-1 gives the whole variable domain EPEVTQTPSHQVTQMGQEVILRCVPISNHLYFYWYRQILGQKVEFLVSFYNNEISEKSEIFDDQFSVERPDGSNFTLKIRSTKLEDSAMYFCASMWGEAFFGQGTRLTVV.

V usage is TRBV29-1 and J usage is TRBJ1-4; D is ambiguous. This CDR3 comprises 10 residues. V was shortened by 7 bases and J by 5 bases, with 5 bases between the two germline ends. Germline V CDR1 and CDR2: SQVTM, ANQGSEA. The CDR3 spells CSAINEKLFF. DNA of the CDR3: TGCAGCGCGATAAATGAAAAACTGTTTTTT. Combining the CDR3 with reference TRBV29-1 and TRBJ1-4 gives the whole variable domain SAVISQKPSRDICQRGTSLTIQCQVDSQVTMMFWYRQQPGQSLTLIATANQGSEATYESGFVIDKFPISRPNLTFSTLTVSNMSPEDSSIYLCSAINEKLFFGSGTQLSVL.

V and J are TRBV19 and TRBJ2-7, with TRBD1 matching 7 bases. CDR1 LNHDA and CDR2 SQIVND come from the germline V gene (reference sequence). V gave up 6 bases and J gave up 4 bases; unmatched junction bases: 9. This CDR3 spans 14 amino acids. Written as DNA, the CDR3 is TGTGCCAGTAGAGAGACAGGGCAATTTTACGAGCAGTACTTC. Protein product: CASRETGQFYEQYF. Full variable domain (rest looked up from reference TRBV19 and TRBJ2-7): DGGITQSPKYLFRKEGQNVTLSCEQNLNHDAMYWYRQDPGQGLRLIYYSQIVNDFQKGDIAEGYSVSREKKESFPLTVTSAQKNPTAFYLCASRETGQFYEQYFGPGTRLTVT.

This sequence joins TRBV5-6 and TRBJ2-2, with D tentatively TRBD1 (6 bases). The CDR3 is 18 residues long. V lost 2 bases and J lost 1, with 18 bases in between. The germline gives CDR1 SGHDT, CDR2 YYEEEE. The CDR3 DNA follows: TGTGCCAGCAGCTTAGACGGGACAAGGAAGGGGAACACCGGGGAGCTGTTTTTT. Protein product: CASSLDGTRKGNTGELFF.

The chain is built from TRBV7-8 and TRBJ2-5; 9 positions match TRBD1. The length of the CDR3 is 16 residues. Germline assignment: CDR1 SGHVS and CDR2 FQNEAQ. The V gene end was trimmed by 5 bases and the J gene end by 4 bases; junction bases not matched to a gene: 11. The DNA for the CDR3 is TGTGCCAGCAGCCTCCAGGGACAGGGTGTGCGAGAGACCCAGTACTTC. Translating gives CASSLQGQGVRETQYF.

In nucleotides, the CDR3 is TGCAGCGTTGTAGTGACAGGGGAACTCTACGAGCAGTACTTC. This sequence encodes CSVVVTGELYEQYF. The rearrangement links TRBV29-1 to TRBJ2-7, with TRBD1 identical over 8 bases. Germline V lookup: CDR1 SQVTM, CDR2 ANQGSEA. With V trimmed by 4 bases and J by 3 bases, 8 bases remained unmatched. This CDR3 has 14 residues.

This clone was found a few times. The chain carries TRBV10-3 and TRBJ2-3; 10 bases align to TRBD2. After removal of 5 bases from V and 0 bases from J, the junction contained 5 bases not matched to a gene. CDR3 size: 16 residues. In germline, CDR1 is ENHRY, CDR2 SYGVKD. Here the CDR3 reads CAISQAGGSSTDTQYF. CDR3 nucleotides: TGTGCCATCAGTCAAGCGGGAGGGTCCAGCACAGATACGCAGTATTTT.

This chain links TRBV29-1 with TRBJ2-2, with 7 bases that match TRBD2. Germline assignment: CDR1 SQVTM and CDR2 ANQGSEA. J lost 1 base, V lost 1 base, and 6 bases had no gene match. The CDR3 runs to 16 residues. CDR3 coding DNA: TGCAGCGTTGAAGGGGGATTAGCGGGGAACACCGGGGAGCTGTTTTTT. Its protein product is CSVEGGLAGNTGELFF.

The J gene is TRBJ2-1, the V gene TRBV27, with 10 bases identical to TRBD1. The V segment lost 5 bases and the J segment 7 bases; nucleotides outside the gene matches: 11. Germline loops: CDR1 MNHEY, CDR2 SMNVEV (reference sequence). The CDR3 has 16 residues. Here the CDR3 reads CASSLGQGDRANEQFF. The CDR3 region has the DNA TGTGCCAGCAGTCTCGGACAGGGGGATAGGGCGAATGAGCAGTTCTTC.

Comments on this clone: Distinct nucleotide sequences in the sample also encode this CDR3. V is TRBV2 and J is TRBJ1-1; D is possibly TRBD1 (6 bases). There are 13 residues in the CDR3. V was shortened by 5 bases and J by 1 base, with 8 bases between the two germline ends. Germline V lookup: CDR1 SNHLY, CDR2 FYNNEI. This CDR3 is CASSLQGNTEAFF. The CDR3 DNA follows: TGTGCCAGCAGTTTACAGGGGAACACTGAAGCTTTCTTT. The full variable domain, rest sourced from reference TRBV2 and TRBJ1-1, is EPEVTQTPSHQVTQMGQEVILRCVPISNHLYFYWYRQILGQKVEFLVSFYNNEISEKSEIFDDQFSVERPDGSNFTLKIRSTKLEDSAMYFCASSLQGNTEAFFGQGTRLTVV.

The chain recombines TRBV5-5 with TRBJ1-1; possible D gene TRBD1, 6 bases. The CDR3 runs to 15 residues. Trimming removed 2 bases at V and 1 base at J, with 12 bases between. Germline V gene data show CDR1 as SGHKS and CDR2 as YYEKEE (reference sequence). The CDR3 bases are TGTGCCAGCAGCTTTTCAGGGGTTCCGAACACTGAAGCTTTCTTT. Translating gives CASSFSGVPNTEAFF.

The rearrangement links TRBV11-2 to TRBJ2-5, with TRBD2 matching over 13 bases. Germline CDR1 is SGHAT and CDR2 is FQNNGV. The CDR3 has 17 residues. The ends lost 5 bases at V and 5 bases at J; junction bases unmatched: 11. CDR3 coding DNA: TGTGCCAGCAGCGAACCCGGGACTAGCGGGAACCTGGAGACCCAGTACTTC. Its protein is CASSEPGTSGNLETQYF. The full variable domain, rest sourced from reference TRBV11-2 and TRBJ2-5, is EAGVAQSPRYKIIEKRQSVAFWCNPISGHATLYWYQQILGQGPKLLIQFQNNGVVDDSQLPKDRFSAERLKGVDSTLKIQPAKLEDSAVYLCASSEPGTSGNLETQYFGPGTRLLVL.